The TCR beta chain described here comes from a study of cytomegalovirus exposure and HLA in healthy donors. Concerning this clone: Antigen specificity is unknown.

It was with 60 Vbeta and 13 Jbeta primers that the PCR ran. Sequencing used immunoSEQ multiplex PCR; TCRdb keeps in-frame clones, though not all of them. Among approximately 120,000 clones listed, roughly two thirds were seen once. Study outcomes and limitations: Specific recognition of CMV antigens was confirmed in vitro for a few chains (all CMV-associated). Another analysis was done later, and it associated over 15,000 TCR beta sequences with HLA alleles at 0.05 false discovery rate. Earlier analysis yielded a pattern in which most TCR beta V segments were productive about 87% or about 30% of the time.

Healthy bone marrow donors made up the cohort. CDR3 length equals 15 residues. Per germline, CDR1 SGHAT and CDR2 FQNNGV. Trimming stripped 7 bases from V and 3 bases from J, with 13 bases between. Sample: PBMCs. The sequence was collected from a man aged 40-49 years in good health and CMV-seronegative. The rearrangement joins TRBV11-2 to TRBJ1-6, with TRBD1 as a possible D gene (5 bases). The CDR3, as DNA: TGTGCCAGCACCAACTTTCAGGGCTATAATTCACCCCTCCACTTT. This translates into CASTNFQGYNSPLHF.